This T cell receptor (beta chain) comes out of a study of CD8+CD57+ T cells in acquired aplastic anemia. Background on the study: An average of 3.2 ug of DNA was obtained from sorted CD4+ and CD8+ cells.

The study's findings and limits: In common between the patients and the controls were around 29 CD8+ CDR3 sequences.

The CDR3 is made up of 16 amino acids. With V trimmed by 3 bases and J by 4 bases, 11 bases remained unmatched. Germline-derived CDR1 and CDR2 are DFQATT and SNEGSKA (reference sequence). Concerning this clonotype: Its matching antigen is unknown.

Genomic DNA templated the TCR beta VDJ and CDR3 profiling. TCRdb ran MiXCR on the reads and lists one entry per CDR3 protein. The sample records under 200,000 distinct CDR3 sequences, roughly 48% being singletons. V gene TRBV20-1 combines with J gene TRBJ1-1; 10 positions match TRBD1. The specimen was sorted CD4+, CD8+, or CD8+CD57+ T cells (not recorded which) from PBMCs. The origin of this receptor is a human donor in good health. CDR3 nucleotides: TGCAGTGCTAGGGGTCGACAGGGGGCTGAGAGCACTGAAGCTTTCTTT. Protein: CSARGRQGAESTEAFF.